This T cell receptor (beta chain) was identified during a study of T cells after yellow fever vaccination. Findings and caveats of the study: The presence of abundant clonotypes contaminating from the bulk population was possible in FACS-sorted repertoires. Post-booster repertoires again held most primary-vaccination clones (around 95% CD4, 88% CD8).

The TCR cDNA carried a universal primer site and UMIs from 5'RACE template switching. TCRdb independently ran MiXCR on the 5' RACE reads; one entry per CDR3 protein. The sample holds hundreds of thousands of distinct CDR3 sequences, roughly 11% seen once. Germline CDR1 is SGHRS and CDR2 is YFSETQ. This CDR3 region has 16 residues. Deletions cut 1 base from V and 2 bases from J, with 15 bases between. This clonotype has only one observation. As yet, its antigen is unknown. V is TRBV5-1 and J is TRBJ2-5; D gene unclear. Here the sequenced sample was PBMCs, taken on the day of the first yellow fever vaccination. The origin of this receptor is a young man who received the YFV17D yellow fever vaccine. CDR3 sequence: CASSLLAGPGQETQYF. The DNA for the CDR3 is TGCGCCAGCAGCTTGCTGGCAGGCCCTGGTCAAGAGACCCAGTACTTC. The whole variable domain, remainder taken from reference TRBV5-1 and TRBJ2-5, is KAGVTQTPRYLIKTRGQQVTLSCSPISGHRSVSWYQQTPGQGLQFLFEYFSETQRNKGNFPGRFSGRQFSNSRSEMNVSTLELGDSALYLCASSLLAGPGQETQYFGPGTRLLVL.